This is a list of T cell receptor beta chains from one sample in a study of T cell repertoires in cytomegalovirus infection. From the reads, TCRdb called clonotypes with MiXCR, one entry per CDR3 protein. This repertoire shows about 450,000 distinct CDR3 sequences, roughly a third found once; its top ten account for approximately 14%. Sample: PBMCs. These receptors all come from a human donor in good health (CMV status not recorded). Some clones in this sample may be carry-over from other donors' samples. CDR3s include the opening cysteine and the closing phenylalanine or tryptophan. D genes are given only for firm matches. For some rows the clone size is stated as once, few or many, or as a class when expanded; others skip it.

>TRBD2|NA|TRBV3-1|17|TRBJ2-2
TGTGCCAGCAGCCAAACAGGACTAGCGGGGAGGATCGGGGAGCTGTTTTTT
CASSQTGLAGRIGELFF
>TRBD1|few|TRBV12-3/TRBV12-4|13|TRBJ2-4
TGTGCCAGCAGCTCCCGGACAGGAAACATTCAGTACTTC
CASSSRTGNIQYF
>NA|many|TRBV7-8|15|TRBJ2-7
TGTGCCAGCAGCTTTGACAGCAGTTTGTCCTACGAGCAGTACTTC
CASSFDSSLSYEQYF
>NA|NA|TRBV7-2|19|TRBJ1-2
TGTGCCAGCAGCTCAACCCAGGTGGCAGTTTCGGGGACTAACTATGGCTACACCTTC
CASSSTQVAVSGTNYGYTF
>NA|few|TRBV3-1|16|TRBJ2-1
TGTGCCAGCAGCCCCCCTGACACTGGGGACGACAATGAGCAGTTCTTC
CASSPPDTGDDNEQFF
>TRBD1|NA|TRBV6-1|15|TRBJ1-4
TGTGCCAGCAGTGAAAGCGGGACAGGGAATGAAAAACTGTTTTTT
CASSESGTGNEKLFF
>TRBD2|few|TRBV11-2|15|TRBJ2-1
TGTGCCACCAGAGGTCTAGCGGGGGGATACAATGAGCAGTTCTTC
CATRGLAGGYNEQFF
>NA|NA|TRBV5-5|14|TRBJ2-1
TGTTCCAGCAGCTTCCGGGACACCTACAATGAGCAGTTCTTC
CSSSFRDTYNEQFF
>NA|NA|TRBV4-1|13|TRBJ2-1
TGCGCCAGCAGCCAAGGGGTGTACAATGAGCAGTTCTTC
CASSQGVYNEQFF
>TRBD2|many|TRBV7-8|18|TRBJ2-1
TGTGCCAGCAGCTTAGAATTCGGCCAGCGGGGGGGAAACAATGAGCAGTTCTTC
CASSLEFGQRGGNNEQFF
>NA|NA|TRBV10-3|15|TRBJ2-7
TGTGCCATCAGTGATTCCGGACTGACCAACTACGAGCAGTACTTC
CAISDSGLTNYEQYF
>NA|few|TRBV6-5|15|TRBJ1-2
TGTGCCAGCAGTTACTCAGCGGGCGCCTACTATGGCTACACCTTC
CASSYSAGAYYGYTF
>NA|NA|TRBV6-5|16|TRBJ2-2
TGTGCCAGCAGTAACCAGGGACTGATTAACACCGGGGAGCTGTTTTTT
CASSNQGLINTGELFF
>NA|NA|TRBV5-5|13|TRBJ2-5
TGTGCCAGCAGCTTCTCTCACCGACAGGACCCGTACTTC
CASSFSHRQDPYF
>NA|NA|TRBV11-2|13|TRBJ2-7
TGTGCCAGCAGCTTTGGGTCGCCCTACGAGCAGTACTTC
CASSFGSPYEQYF
>NA|many|TRBV7-2|15|TRBJ2-2
TGTGCCAGCAGCTTAGGCCCTAAGCCGGCCGGGGAGCTGTTTTTT
CASSLGPKPAGELFF
>TRBD1|many|TRBV11-2|16|TRBJ2-5
TGTGCCAGCAGCTTGGACAGGCGGGCCTACCAAGAGACCCAGTACTTC
CASSLDRRAYQETQYF
>TRBD1|NA|TRBV7-4|18|TRBJ2-7
TGTGCCAGCAGCTTGGGGGAGACAGGGGGAAAGTACAACTACGAGCAGTACTTC
CASSLGETGGKYNYEQYF
>TRBD1|NA|TRBV11-2|17|TRBJ2-2
TGTGCCAGCAGCCGTCCCGGGACAGGGTTTGGAGCCGGGGAGCTGTTTTTT
CASSRPGTGFGAGELFF
>TRBD1|many|TRBV5-5|15|TRBJ2-7
TGTGCCAGCAGCTTGGAGGGGACAGGGTACTACGAGCAGTACTTC
CASSLEGTGYYEQYF
>TRBD1|NA|TRBV6-5|13|TRBJ1-2
TGTGCCAGCAGTGCAGGGGGCGGCCCTGGCTACACCTTC
CASSAGGGPGYTF
>TRBD1|few|TRBV12-3/TRBV12-4|17|TRBJ1-3
TGTGCCAGCAGGATATCAGGGGGCTCCTACTCTGGAAACACCATATATTTT
CASRISGGSYSGNTIYF
>TRBD1|once|TRBV14|14|TRBJ1-2
TGTGCCAGCAGACTAGGACAGGCGTTCTATGGCTACACCTTC
CASRLGQAFYGYTF
>TRBD2|NA|TRBV7-9|15|TRBJ2-7
TGTGCCAGCAGCTTGGGTAGCGGGGGGGCCTCCGAGCAGTACTTC
CASSLGSGGASEQYF
>TRBD1|NA|TRBV28|13|TRBJ2-7
TGTGCCAGCAGGGGGGACAGCTCCTACGAGCAGTACTTC
CASRGDSSYEQYF
>NA|NA|TRBV4-1|18|TRBJ2-6
TGCGCCAGCAGCCAAGACGAGGGCAGATATTCTGGGGCCAACGTCCCGACTTTC
CASSQDEGRYSGANVPTF
>NA|few|TRBV19|17|TRBJ1-1
TGTGCCAGTACCACCAGGGGCAGTGCGACCTCGAACACTGAAGCTTTCTTT
CASTTRGSATSNTEAFF
>NA|NA|TRBV6-2/TRBV6-3|16|TRBJ2-6
TGTGCCAGCAGTTATGGACTGGTTTCTGGGGCCAACGTCCTGACTTTC
CASSYGLVSGANVLTF
>NA|NA|TRBV18|15|TRBJ1-4
TGTGCCAGCTCAGACCGGACGGAAACTAATGAAAAACTGTTTTTT
CASSDRTETNEKLFF
>NA|few|TRBV9|15|TRBJ1-1
TGTGCCAGCAGCGTAGCTGCAGGGAAGGATACTGAAGCTTTCTTT
CASSVAAGKDTEAFF
>NA|once|TRBV6-8|14|TRBJ1-3
TGTGCCAGCAGTCAGGGATTCGGTGGAAACACCATATATTTT
CASSQGFGGNTIYF
>NA|NA|TRBV24-1|12|TRBJ1-1
TGTGCCACCAGTGACCCCAACACTGAAGCTTTCTTT
CATSDPNTEAFF
>NA|NA|TRBV4-1|15|TRBJ1-2
TGCGCCAGCAGCCAATTTGGGACGGGCAACTATGGCTACACCTTC
CASSQFGTGNYGYTF
>TRBD2|NA|TRBV27|19|TRBJ2-2
TGTGCCAGCAAAGTTTGGACTAGCGGGGGGGCCTTGGGGACCGGGGAGCTGTTTTTT
CASKVWTSGGALGTGELFF
>TRBD2|NA|TRBV7-2|17|TRBJ2-3
TGTGCCAGCAGCTTAGCGGGGTGCGGGGGGGCTTTAGATACGCAGTATTTT
CASSLAGCGGALDTQYF
>NA|many|TRBV14|14|TRBJ2-4
TGTGCCAGCAGCTTCCAGGGGGCCAAAAACATTCAGTACTTC
CASSFQGAKNIQYF
>NA|NA|TRBV20-1|14|TRBJ2-1
TGCAGTGCTAGAGCGGGGGTCACGTACAATGAGCAGTTCTTC
CSARAGVTYNEQFF
>NA|NA|TRBV13|15|TRBJ2-5
TGTGCCAGCAGCTTAAACTCAAATCCTCAAGAGACCCAGTACTTC
CASSLNSNPQETQYF
>NA|NA|TRBV7-2|16|TRBJ1-5
TGTGCCAGCAGCTTACGAGTTGGGCAGGACAATCAGCCCCAGCATTTT
CASSLRVGQDNQPQHF
>TRBD1|many|TRBV7-8|15|TRBJ1-2
TGTGCCAGCAGCCTAAAGACAGGGGGCTCATATGGCTACACCTTC
CASSLKTGGSYGYTF